Included here is one TCR beta chain sequence, with context. It was with 60 Vbeta and 13 Jbeta primers that the PCR ran. The data were produced by immunoSEQ multiplex PCR, yet TCRdb's version contains in-frame clones alone and is incomplete. The data show over 100,000 clones, roughly 71% seen once. The source of the sample is a study of cytomegalovirus exposure and HLA in healthy donors. The V and J ends lost 5 bases and 1 base respectively, with 14 bases between them. CDR1 is SGHTA, CDR2 FQGTGA, per germline. The CDR3 runs to 15 residues. This clonotype was sampled from a woman aged 35 to 49 in good health and CMV-seronegative. The rearrangement uses TRBV7-3 and TRBJ1-1; no clear D gene. The sequenced sample was PBMCs. The CDR3 is CASSPGADRNTEAFF. CDR3 nucleotide sequence: TGTGCCAGCAGCCCCGGAGCGGATAGGAACACTGAAGCTTTCTTT.